Each of the 3 T cell receptor beta chains below was sequenced from the same sample in a study of HIV-infected patients and healthy controls. No cell fractionation was done, so the repertoire covers all unsorted peripheral blood T cells. Around 0.5 ug RNA was reverse transcribed with alpha and beta constant-region primers. Each of the alpha and beta chains got its own library through chain-specific third strand synthesis with indices. Using its own MiXCR run on the 5' RACE reads, TCRdb lists one record per CDR3 protein. This sample carries some 9,900 distinct CDR3 sequences, roughly 5.6% of them seen once, and the ten largest clones take 13% to 15%. The sequenced sample was blood, obtained before antiretroviral therapy. The receptors stem from an adult with HIV infection.

This clonotype has a handful of counts. The chain uses TRBV10-2 and TRBJ2-2; D possibly corresponds to TRBD2 (5 bases). CDR1 is WSHSY, CDR2 SAAADI, per germline. V lost 0 bases to trimming and J lost 5 bases, with 10 bases between them. There are 15 residues in the CDR3. The CDR3 sequence: CASSESQLGTGELFF. The CDR3 coding sequence is TGCGCCAGCAGTGAGTCCCAACTAGGGACCGGGGAGCTGTTTTTT.

In this sample, this clonotype is medium-sized. The genes are TRBV6-1 and TRBJ2-1; maybe TRBD1 (5 bases). Germline CDR1 MNHNS, CDR2 SASEGT. This CDR3 is 13 amino acids long. The V end was cut by 5 bases, the J end by 9 bases, with 14 bases between. CDR3 sequence (DNA): TGTGCCAGCAGTAATACAGGCGTTCTTGAGCAGTTCTTC. This encodes CASSNTGVLEQFF.

In its sample, this clonotype was seen many times. V is TRBV27 and J is TRBJ2-1, with unresolved D. V was cut by 6 bases and J by 0 bases, with 12 bases left in between. CDR1 is MNHEY, CDR2 SMNVEV, per germline (reference sequence). This CDR3 is built from 15 residues. CDR3 in DNA: TGTGCCAGCAGCGAAAGCGCACCCTCCTACAATGAGCAGTTCTTC. Residues: CASSESAPSYNEQFF.